Presented here are 4 T cell receptor beta chains from one specimen sequenced in a study of resident and recirculating memory T cells in vitiligo. The protocol was immunoSEQ multiplex PCR, while the TCRdb copy is restricted to in-frame clones and leaves out a portion. The table includes around 40,000 clones, about 93% detected once. The sample comprised blood. The receptors here all came from a male donor with vitiligo.

V usage is TRBV18 and J usage is TRBJ2-2, with a weak D call TRBD2 (5 bases). CDR3 size: 17 residues. Germline loops: CDR1 KGHSH, CDR2 LQKENI. Trimming removed 0 bases from V and 6 bases from J, with 17 bases in between. The CDR3, as DNA: TGTGCCAGCTCACCACCGAAAGGTGGGTTGGAGGCCGGGGAGCTGTTTTTT. This gives the protein CASSPPKGGLEAGELFF.

The rearrangement joins TRBV6-5 to TRBJ1-1; no firm D call. Germline CDR1 and CDR2: MNHEY and SVGAGI. Trimming removed 6 bases at V and 4 bases at J, with 12 bases between. CDR3 length: 13 amino acids. Written as DNA, the CDR3 is TGTGCCAGCAGCCCCCCCTCGGTCACTGAAGCTTTCTTT. Its protein is CASSPPSVTEAFF.

This clone came up once. This rearrangement joins TRBV4-2 to TRBJ2-1, with D maybe TRBD1 (6 bases). Deletions cut 1 base from V and 2 bases from J, with 12 bases between. The CDR3 totals 16 residues. Germline assignment: CDR1 LGHNA and CDR2 YNFKEQ. The CDR3 region has the DNA TGTGCCAGCAGCCAAGGGGGGCGGCTGACCTACAATGAGCAGTTCTTC. Translation: CASSQGGRLTYNEQFF.

The CDR3 sequence is CASSGPAAPGNTIYF. As DNA, the CDR3 is TGTGCCAGCAGCGGACCGGCGGCACCTGGAAACACCATATATTTT. The chain joins TRBV9 to TRBJ1-3; no firm D call. The CDR3 spans 15 residues. The germline V and J ends were trimmed by 3 bases and 2 bases, with 12 bases remaining between them. Germline values: CDR1 SGDLS, CDR2 YYNGEE.